A selection of T cell receptor beta chains follows, all from one sample in a study of blood T cell repertoires in COVID-19. Sequenced by immunoSEQ multiplex PCR; TCRdb stores in-frame clones only, minus some. Among over 200,000 clones, approximately 87% were seen once, and the ten largest hold 5.5% to 7.5%. The sample was peripheral blood. The receptors here all came from a man aged 55-75 years who had recovered from COVID-19. CDR3s include the opening cysteine and the closing phenylalanine or tryptophan. The D gene is left open where the match is weak. A clone size is listed for some rows: how often the clone was seen (once, few, many), or a class if it is expanded.

d_call: .
clone_size: .
v_call: TRBV7-2
j_call: TRBJ1-4
cdr3_nt: TGTGCCAGCAGCTACTACAACTGGGTGCCGCGTCAAAACGGAAAACTGTTTTTT
cdr3_aa: CASSYYNWVPRQNGKLFF

d_call: TRBD2
clone_size: once
v_call: TRBV6-1
j_call: TRBJ2-3
cdr3_nt: TGTGCCAGCAGTGAACCGGGGGGGCGGGCAGATACGCAGTATTTT
cdr3_aa: CASSEPGGRADTQYF

d_call: TRBD1
clone_size: .
v_call: TRBV7-9
j_call: TRBJ1-2
cdr3_nt: TGTGCCAGCAGCGACAGGGGATCGTACTATGGCTACACCTTC
cdr3_aa: CASSDRGSYYGYTF

d_call: .
clone_size: few
v_call: TRBV7-3
j_call: TRBJ1-6
cdr3_nt: TGTGCCAGCAGCTTAAACACGGGAAGAAATTCACCCCTCCACTTT
cdr3_aa: CASSLNTGRNSPLHF

d_call: .
clone_size: many
v_call: TRBV2
j_call: TRBJ1-3
cdr3_nt: TGTGCCGGCAGCAAAGGAGGGGCTGGAAACACCATATATTTT
cdr3_aa: CAGSKGGAGNTIYF

d_call: TRBD2
clone_size: .
v_call: TRBV28
j_call: TRBJ2-3
cdr3_nt: TGTGCCAGCTTTGGGACTAGCGGACCAGATACGCAGTATTTT
cdr3_aa: CASFGTSGPDTQYF

d_call: .
clone_size: .
v_call: TRBV7-9
j_call: TRBJ2-1
cdr3_nt: TGTGCCAGCAGCTCCCTCCGGGAGAATTTCTACAATGAGCAGTTCTTC
cdr3_aa: CASSSLRENFYNEQFF

d_call: .
clone_size: .
v_call: TRBV4-3
j_call: TRBJ2-7
cdr3_nt: TGCGCCAGCAGCCAAGTTCGACAGCCTTCCTACGAGCAGTACTTC
cdr3_aa: CASSQVRQPSYEQYF

d_call: .
clone_size: .
v_call: TRBV10-1
j_call: TRBJ1-6
cdr3_nt: TGCGCCAGCCCGGCAGGGGCCAATTCACCCCTCCACTTT
cdr3_aa: CASPAGANSPLHF

d_call: .
clone_size: once
v_call: TRBV3-1/TRBV3-2
j_call: TRBJ1-4
cdr3_nt: TGTGCCAGCAGCCGCACAGAGAATAAGAATGAAAAACTGTTTTTT
cdr3_aa: CASSRTENKNEKLFF

d_call: TRBD2
clone_size: .
v_call: TRBV6-6
j_call: TRBJ2-1
cdr3_nt: TGTGCCAGCAGCTCCCGGGGGGACAATGAGCAGTTCTTC
cdr3_aa: CASSSRGDNEQFF

d_call: TRBD1
clone_size: .
v_call: TRBV5-6
j_call: TRBJ2-2
cdr3_nt: TGTGCCAGCACCCTGACACAGGGGCTCCGGGGAGAGCTGTTTTTT
cdr3_aa: CASTLTQGLRGELFF

d_call: TRBD1
clone_size: .
v_call: TRBV7-9
j_call: TRBJ1-2
cdr3_nt: TGTGCCAGCAGCTTTTCGGGACAGGAGGGCACCTTC
cdr3_aa: CASSFSGQEGTF

d_call: TRBD1
clone_size: once
v_call: TRBV7-2
j_call: TRBJ1-1
cdr3_nt: TGTGCCAGCAGCTTAGCCCTCGGGACAGACACTGAAGCTTTCTTT
cdr3_aa: CASSLALGTDTEAFF

d_call: .
clone_size: .
v_call: TRBV4-3
j_call: TRBJ2-1
cdr3_nt: TGCGCCAGCAGCCAAGAGACAGGACACAATGAGCAGTTCTTC
cdr3_aa: CASSQETGHNEQFF

d_call: .
clone_size: .
v_call: TRBV29-1
j_call: TRBJ1-2
cdr3_nt: TGCAGCGTAGAGGAGGGGTTCGGGGGCTACACCTTC
cdr3_aa: CSVEEGFGGYTF

d_call: TRBD1
clone_size: .
v_call: TRBV6-5
j_call: TRBJ2-2
cdr3_nt: TGTGCCAGCAGTTACCGACAGGGCGCGACCGGGGAGCTGTTTTTT
cdr3_aa: CASSYRQGATGELFF

d_call: .
clone_size: once
v_call: TRBV30
j_call: TRBJ2-1
cdr3_nt: TGTGCCTGGAGTAATACGGGGTCCTCCTACAATGAGCAGTTCTTC
cdr3_aa: CAWSNTGSSYNEQFF

d_call: .
clone_size: .
v_call: TRBV20-1
j_call: TRBJ1-3
cdr3_nt: TGCAGTGCTAGACTCGGAAACACCATATATTTT
cdr3_aa: CSARLGNTIYF

d_call: TRBD1
clone_size: .
v_call: TRBV2
j_call: TRBJ1-5
cdr3_nt: TGTGCCAGCACCGGGACAGGGGGCAATCAGCCCCAGCATTTT
cdr3_aa: CASTGTGGNQPQHF

d_call: TRBD2
clone_size: .
v_call: TRBV4-2
j_call: TRBJ2-7
cdr3_nt: TGTGCCAGCAGCCGCGGAACGGGGGGGACCGGGTACGAGCAGTACTTC
cdr3_aa: CASSRGTGGTGYEQYF

d_call: TRBD2
clone_size: .
v_call: TRBV6-1
j_call: TRBJ2-3
cdr3_nt: TGTGCCAGCAGTGAAGGTAGCGGGGGGGCAGCTGATACGCAGTATTTT
cdr3_aa: CASSEGSGGAADTQYF

d_call: .
clone_size: .
v_call: TRBV29-1
j_call: TRBJ1-1
cdr3_nt: TGCAGCGCTACCTCGGAGGGGGAAGCTTTCTTT
cdr3_aa: CSATSEGEAFF

d_call: .
clone_size: few
v_call: TRBV7-9
j_call: TRBJ1-4
cdr3_nt: TGTGCCAGCAGCTCCCCTATCCGGGGAGGTAATGAAAAACTGTTTTTT
cdr3_aa: CASSSPIRGGNEKLFF

d_call: TRBD2
clone_size: .
v_call: TRBV27
j_call: TRBJ2-1
cdr3_nt: TGTGCCAGCAGTTTATCTAGCGGGATTCCCTACAATGAGCAGTTCTTC
cdr3_aa: CASSLSSGIPYNEQFF

d_call: .
clone_size: .
v_call: TRBV7-9
j_call: TRBJ2-3
cdr3_nt: TGTGCCAGCAGCTTACGAGGGATGACCGCAGATACGCAGTATTTT
cdr3_aa: CASSLRGMTADTQYF

d_call: .
clone_size: .
v_call: TRBV18
j_call: TRBJ1-3
cdr3_nt: TGTGCCAGCTCACCAGGCCGAATCTCTGGAAACACCATATATTTT
cdr3_aa: CASSPGRISGNTIYF

d_call: TRBD1
clone_size: .
v_call: TRBV7-2
j_call: TRBJ1-2
cdr3_nt: TGTGCCAGCAGCTTACAGGGGGCATATGGCTACACCTTC
cdr3_aa: CASSLQGAYGYTF

d_call: TRBD1
clone_size: .
v_call: TRBV29-1
j_call: TRBJ2-7
cdr3_nt: TGCAGCGTTGAAGGGCGACAGGGGCTGTTCTACGAGCAGTACTTC
cdr3_aa: CSVEGRQGLFYEQYF

d_call: TRBD2
clone_size: .
v_call: TRBV5-4
j_call: TRBJ2-7
cdr3_nt: TGTGCCAGCAGCTTGGCCTCTAGCGGGAGGCTCTACGAGCAGTACTTC
cdr3_aa: CASSLASSGRLYEQYF

d_call: TRBD2
clone_size: .
v_call: TRBV28
j_call: TRBJ2-5
cdr3_nt: TGTGCCAGCAGCGCTCCGGGACTAGCCCAAGAGACCCAGTACTTC
cdr3_aa: CASSAPGLAQETQYF

d_call: TRBD1
clone_size: .
v_call: TRBV18
j_call: TRBJ1-5
cdr3_nt: TGTGCCAGCTCACTTCCGGGACAGGGTAGCAATCAGCCCCAGCATTTT
cdr3_aa: CASSLPGQGSNQPQHF

d_call: .
clone_size: .
v_call: TRBV12-3/TRBV12-4
j_call: TRBJ1-6
cdr3_nt: TGTGCCAGCAGTACAGATAGAGATTCACCCCTCCACTTT
cdr3_aa: CASSTDRDSPLHF

d_call: .
clone_size: .
v_call: TRBV19
j_call: TRBJ1-4
cdr3_nt: TGTGCCAGTAGCACAGGGTATTTTCTGTTTTTT
cdr3_aa: CASSTGYFLFF

d_call: TRBD2
clone_size: .
v_call: TRBV5-1
j_call: TRBJ2-1
cdr3_nt: TGCGCCAGCAGCTCCCCGGCCGGGACTAGCGATGAGCAGTTCTTC
cdr3_aa: CASSSPAGTSDEQFF

d_call: TRBD2
clone_size: once
v_call: TRBV5-1
j_call: TRBJ2-1
cdr3_nt: TGCGCCAGCAGCTTGATAAGTCTAGCGGGAGTAGGGTACAATGAGCAGTTCTTC
cdr3_aa: CASSLISLAGVGYNEQFF

d_call: TRBD1
clone_size: once
v_call: TRBV7-6
j_call: TRBJ1-4
cdr3_nt: TGTGCCAGCAGCAAACTCGGGACAGCTAATAATGAAAAACTGTTTTTT
cdr3_aa: CASSKLGTANNEKLFF

d_call: .
clone_size: .
v_call: TRBV6-1
j_call: TRBJ2-7
cdr3_nt: TGTGCCAGCAGTGAGGGGCCTGGCGAGCAGTACTTC
cdr3_aa: CASSEGPGEQYF

d_call: .
clone_size: .
v_call: TRBV6-5
j_call: TRBJ1-1
cdr3_nt: TGTGCCAGCTTACTACAGGGATGGGGCACTGAAGCTTTCTTT
cdr3_aa: CASLLQGWGTEAFF

d_call: .
clone_size: .
v_call: TRBV28
j_call: TRBJ1-5
cdr3_nt: TGTGCCAGCAGTTTAGGCAGGGCGTTCAATCAGCCCCAGCATTTT
cdr3_aa: CASSLGRAFNQPQHF

d_call: .
clone_size: .
v_call: TRBV6-5
j_call: TRBJ1-1
cdr3_nt: TGTGCCAGCAGTTACTCGGCAGGGCCCTCGGTGGGAGCTTTCTTT
cdr3_aa: CASSYSAGPSVGAFF

d_call: .
clone_size: once
v_call: TRBV24-1
j_call: TRBJ1-6
cdr3_nt: TGTGCCACCAGTGACTTAACGCAGGGCCGAAGCTCCTATAATTCACCCCTCCACTTT
cdr3_aa: CATSDLTQGRSSYNSPLHF

d_call: TRBD2
clone_size: .
v_call: TRBV11-3
j_call: TRBJ2-2
cdr3_nt: TGTGCCAGCAGCTTAGAGCTAGCGGCGGGGGCCGGGGAGCTGTTTTTT
cdr3_aa: CASSLELAAGAGELFF

d_call: TRBD2
clone_size: .
v_call: TRBV27
j_call: TRBJ2-7
cdr3_nt: TGTGCCAGCAGTTTACGGGGCCTACTAGCGGGGGCCTTTGGAGAGCAGTACTTC
cdr3_aa: CASSLRGLLAGAFGEQYF

d_call: TRBD2
clone_size: .
v_call: TRBV9
j_call: TRBJ2-1
cdr3_nt: TGTGCCAGCAGCCCGGCTGCGGGAGTGGAGAATGAGCAGTTCTTC
cdr3_aa: CASSPAAGVENEQFF

d_call: TRBD1
clone_size: .
v_call: TRBV11-3
j_call: TRBJ2-7
cdr3_nt: TGTGCCAGCAGCCCCCCAGGACAGGGGGTGGTGTACGAGCAGTACTTC
cdr3_aa: CASSPPGQGVVYEQYF

d_call: .
clone_size: .
v_call: TRBV28
j_call: TRBJ2-1
cdr3_nt: TGTGCCAGCAGCCTCCCCCAAGGGGGGGTGAGTGAGCAGTTCTTC
cdr3_aa: CASSLPQGGVSEQFF

d_call: .
clone_size: once
v_call: TRBV7-3
j_call: TRBJ2-3
cdr3_nt: TGTGCCAGCAGCACTGCCCGTACAGATACGCAGTATTTT
cdr3_aa: CASSTARTDTQYF